Listed here is a single T cell receptor (beta chain). This record belongs to a study of blood T cell repertoires in COVID-19. Study information: Some COVID-19 samples were acute and others convalescent; all came from the United States, Italy and Spain. The cDNA or gDNA used as material had been derived from T cells, B-cell-depleted T cells, or PBMCs.

CDR1 and CDR2 (germline): LNHDA, SQIVND (reference sequence). With 3 bases removed from V and 0 bases from J, the gap between germline ends came to 9 bases. The CDR3 consists of 15 residues. In the original processing: Estimates of nucleated cell counts were drawn from the amplification of reference gene primers. Data came from immunoSEQ multiplex PCR; TCRdb stores just in-frame clones and leaves some out. The DNA was the basis for D and trimming; V, J and clone size are from that table. The repertoire includes about 320,000 clones, about 83% of them detected once, and roughly 1.1% sits in the top ten.

This chain links TRBV19 with TRBJ2-1; maybe TRBD1 (5 bases). The receptor was isolated from a woman aged 45-60 years with acute or convalescent COVID-19. The specimen was peripheral blood. The CDR3 here is CASSIGADSYNEQFF. The DNA for the CDR3 is TGTGCCAGTAGTATTGGGGCGGACTCCTACAATGAGCAGTTCTTC.